This record concerns one TCR beta chain sequence. The assay was immunoSEQ multiplex PCR, and TCRdb's table has in-frame clones only and misses some. The table has some 84,000 clones, about 90% seen once. The sample belongs to a study of PD-L1 blockade in urothelial cancer. About the research overall: Patients commenced intravenous atezolizumab, 1,200 mg every 3 weeks, in about 2014. Blood analysis was done at 3 weeks (second dose) and 6 weeks after treatment began. Each blood sample yielded a median of 141,255 T cells. About 90% of the roughly 30 patients comprised males who had bladder-origin urothelial cancer.

Germline lookup yields CDR1 SGHAT and CDR2 FQNNGV. The V end lost 5 bases, the J end lost 11 bases, and 19 bases lay between the germline ends. The CDR3 contains 15 residues. The genes are TRBV11-2 and TRBJ1-6; D might be TRBD1 (5 bases). The sample in question was PBMCs, obtained around atezolizumab (anti-PD-L1) treatment. This receptor was identified in a woman between 65 and 79 years old with urothelial cancer. This CDR3 reads CASSTPGGPHPPLHF. The DNA of the CDR3 is TGTGCCAGCAGCACCCCGGGGGGACCCCATCCACCCCTCCACTTT.